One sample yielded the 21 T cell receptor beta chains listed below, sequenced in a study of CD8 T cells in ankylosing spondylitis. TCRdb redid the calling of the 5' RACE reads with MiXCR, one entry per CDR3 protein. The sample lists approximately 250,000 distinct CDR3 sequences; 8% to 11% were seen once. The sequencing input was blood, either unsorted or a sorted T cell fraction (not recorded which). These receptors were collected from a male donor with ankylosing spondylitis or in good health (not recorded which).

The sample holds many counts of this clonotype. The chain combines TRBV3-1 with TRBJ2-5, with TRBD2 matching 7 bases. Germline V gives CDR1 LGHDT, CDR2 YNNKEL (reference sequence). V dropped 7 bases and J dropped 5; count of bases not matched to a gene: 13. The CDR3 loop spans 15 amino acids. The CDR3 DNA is TGTGCCAGCACGAGGAGGGACTACCTTCCCGAGACCCAGTACTTC. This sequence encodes CASTRRDYLPETQYF.

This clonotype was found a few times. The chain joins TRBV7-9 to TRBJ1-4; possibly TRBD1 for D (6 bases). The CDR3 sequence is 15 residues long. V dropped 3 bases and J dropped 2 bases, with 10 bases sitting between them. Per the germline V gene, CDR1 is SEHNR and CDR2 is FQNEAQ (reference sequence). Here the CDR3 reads CASSFSGQTNEKLFF. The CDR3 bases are TGTGCCAGCAGCTTTTCAGGACAGACTAATGAAAAACTGTTTTTT. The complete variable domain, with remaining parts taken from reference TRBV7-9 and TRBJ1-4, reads DTGVSQNPRHKITKRGQNVTFRCDPISEHNRLYWYRQTLGQGPEFLTYFQNEAQLEKSRLLSDRFSAERPKGSFSTLEIQRTEQGDSAMYLCASSFSGQTNEKLFFGSGTQLSVL.

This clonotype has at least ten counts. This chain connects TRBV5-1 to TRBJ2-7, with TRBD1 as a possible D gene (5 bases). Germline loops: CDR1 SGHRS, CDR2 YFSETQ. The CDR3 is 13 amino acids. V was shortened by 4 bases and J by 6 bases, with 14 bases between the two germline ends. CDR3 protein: CASSLILGAEQYF. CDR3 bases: TGCGCCAGCAGCCTGATCCTAGGGGCCGAGCAGTACTTC.

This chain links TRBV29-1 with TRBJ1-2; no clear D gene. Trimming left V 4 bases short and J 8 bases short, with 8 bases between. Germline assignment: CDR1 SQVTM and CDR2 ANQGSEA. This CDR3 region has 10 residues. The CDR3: CSVAIEGYTF. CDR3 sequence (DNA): TGCAGCGTTGCTATTGAGGGCTACACCTTC. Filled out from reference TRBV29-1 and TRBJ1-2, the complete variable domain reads SAVISQKPSRDICQRGTSLTIQCQVDSQVTMMFWYRQQPGQSLTLIATANQGSEATYESGFVIDKFPISRPNLTFSTLTVSNMSPEDSSIYLCSVAIEGYTFGSGTRLTVV.

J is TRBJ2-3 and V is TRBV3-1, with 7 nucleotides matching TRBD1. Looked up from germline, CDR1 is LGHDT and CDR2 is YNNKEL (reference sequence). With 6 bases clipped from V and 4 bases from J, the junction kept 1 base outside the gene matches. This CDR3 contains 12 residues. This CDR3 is CASRRGPDTQYF. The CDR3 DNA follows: TGTGCCAGCAGGAGGGGGCCAGATACGCAGTATTTT.

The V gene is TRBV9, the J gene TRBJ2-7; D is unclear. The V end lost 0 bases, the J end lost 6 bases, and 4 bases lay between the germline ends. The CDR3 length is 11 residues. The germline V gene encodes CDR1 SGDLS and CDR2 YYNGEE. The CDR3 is CASSVEGEQYF. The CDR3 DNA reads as TGTGCCAGCAGCGTAGAGGGCGAGCAGTACTTC.

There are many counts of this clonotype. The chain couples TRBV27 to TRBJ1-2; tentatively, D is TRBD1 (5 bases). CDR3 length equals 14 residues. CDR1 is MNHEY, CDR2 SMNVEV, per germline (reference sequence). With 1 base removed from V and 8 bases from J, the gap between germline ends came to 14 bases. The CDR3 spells CASSLYRERGGYTF. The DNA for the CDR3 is TGTGCCAGCAGTTTATATCGGGAAAGGGGAGGCTACACCTTC.

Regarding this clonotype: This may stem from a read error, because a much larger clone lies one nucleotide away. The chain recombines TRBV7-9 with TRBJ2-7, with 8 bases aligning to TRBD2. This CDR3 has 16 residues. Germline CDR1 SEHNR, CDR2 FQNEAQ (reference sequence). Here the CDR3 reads CASSPREGWENYEQCF. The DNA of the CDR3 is TGTGCCAGCAGCCCCCGGGAGGGGTGGGAAAACTACGAGCAGTGCTTC.

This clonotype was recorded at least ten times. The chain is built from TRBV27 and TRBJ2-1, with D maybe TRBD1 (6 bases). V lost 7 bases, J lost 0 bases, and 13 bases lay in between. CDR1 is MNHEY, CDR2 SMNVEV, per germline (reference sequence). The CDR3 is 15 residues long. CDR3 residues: CASKTSGVSYNEQFF. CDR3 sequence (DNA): TGTGCCAGCAAGACCTCAGGGGTCTCCTACAATGAGCAGTTCTTC.

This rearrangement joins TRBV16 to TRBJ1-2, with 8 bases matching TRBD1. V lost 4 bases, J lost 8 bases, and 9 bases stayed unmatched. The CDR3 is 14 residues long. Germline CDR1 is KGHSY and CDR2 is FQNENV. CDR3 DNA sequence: TGTGCCAGCAGCCTGACAGGGGTTCAAACCGGCTACACCTTC. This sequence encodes CASSLTGVQTGYTF.

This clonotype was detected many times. In DNA form, the CDR3 reads TGTGCCACCAGTGAGACAGGGCTGGGTTCCGATACGCAGTATTTT. Protein: CATSETGLGSDTQYF. The chain carries TRBV24-1 and TRBJ2-3, with 7 bases matching TRBD1. J gave up 6 bases and V 4 bases, and 9 bases lay outside the gene matches. There are 15 residues in the CDR3. Germline CDR1 KGHDR, CDR2 SFDVKD.

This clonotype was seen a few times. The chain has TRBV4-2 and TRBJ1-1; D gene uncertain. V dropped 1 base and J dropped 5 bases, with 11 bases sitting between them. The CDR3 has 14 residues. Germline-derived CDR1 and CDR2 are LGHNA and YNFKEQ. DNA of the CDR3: TGTGCCAGCAGCCAAGTTGCGGGTTTAACTGAAGCTTTCTTT. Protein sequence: CASSQVAGLTEAFF.

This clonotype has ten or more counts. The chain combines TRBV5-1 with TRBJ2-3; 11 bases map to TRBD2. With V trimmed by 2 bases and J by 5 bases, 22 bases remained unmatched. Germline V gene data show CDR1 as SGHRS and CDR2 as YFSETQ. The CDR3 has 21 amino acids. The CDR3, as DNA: TGCGCCAGCAGCTTCCTTGACAGGGAGGTTCTAGCGGGGGGCGGCGGAGATACGCAGTATTTT. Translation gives CASSFLDREVLAGGGGDTQYF.

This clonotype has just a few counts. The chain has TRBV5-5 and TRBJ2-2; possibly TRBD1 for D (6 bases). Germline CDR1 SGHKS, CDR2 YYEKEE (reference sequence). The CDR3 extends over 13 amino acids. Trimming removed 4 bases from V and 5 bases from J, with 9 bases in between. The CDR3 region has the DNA TGTGCCAGCAGCGGCACAGGGACCGGGGAGCTGTTTTTT. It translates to CASSGTGTGELFF.

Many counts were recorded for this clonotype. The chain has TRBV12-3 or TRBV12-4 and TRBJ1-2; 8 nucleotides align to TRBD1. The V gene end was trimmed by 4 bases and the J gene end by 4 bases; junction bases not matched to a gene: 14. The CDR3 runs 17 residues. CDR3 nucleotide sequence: TGTGCCAGCAGTTCGGGCAGTATGGACAGGGCTCCCTATGGCTACACCTTC. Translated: CASSSGSMDRAPYGYTF.

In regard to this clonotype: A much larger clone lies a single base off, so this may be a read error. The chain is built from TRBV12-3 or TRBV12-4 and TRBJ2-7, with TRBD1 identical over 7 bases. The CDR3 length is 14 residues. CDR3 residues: CGSSPGGGNYEQYF. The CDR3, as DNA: TGTGGCAGCAGCCCAGGGGGTGGAAACTACGAGCAGTACTTC.

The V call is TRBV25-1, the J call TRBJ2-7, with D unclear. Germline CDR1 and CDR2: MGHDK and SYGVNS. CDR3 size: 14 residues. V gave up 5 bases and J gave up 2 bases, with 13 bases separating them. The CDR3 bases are TGTGCCAGCAGTAAAGAGACTGGCGCCTACGAGCAGTACTTC. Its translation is CASSKETGAYEQYF.

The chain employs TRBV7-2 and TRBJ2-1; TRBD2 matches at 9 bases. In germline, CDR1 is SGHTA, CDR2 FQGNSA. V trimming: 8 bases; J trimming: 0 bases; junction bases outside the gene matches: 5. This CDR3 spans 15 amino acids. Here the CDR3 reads CASGYSGGSYNEQFF. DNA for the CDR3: TGTGCCAGCGGGTATAGCGGGGGCTCCTACAATGAGCAGTTCTTC.

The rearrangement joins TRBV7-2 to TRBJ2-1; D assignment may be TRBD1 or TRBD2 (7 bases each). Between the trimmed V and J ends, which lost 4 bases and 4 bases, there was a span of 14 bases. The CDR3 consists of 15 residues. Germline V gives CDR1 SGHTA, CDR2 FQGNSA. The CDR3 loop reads CASSSDREGYNEQFF. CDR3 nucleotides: TGTGCCAGCAGCTCCGACAGGGAGGGGTACAATGAGCAGTTCTTC.

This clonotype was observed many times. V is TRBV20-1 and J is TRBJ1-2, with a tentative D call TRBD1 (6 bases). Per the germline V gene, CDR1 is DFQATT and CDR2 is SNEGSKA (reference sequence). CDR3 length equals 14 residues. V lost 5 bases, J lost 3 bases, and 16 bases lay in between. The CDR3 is CSAPRGPSYYGYTF. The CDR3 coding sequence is TGCAGTGCTCCCCGGGGGCCTTCCTACTATGGCTACACCTTC.

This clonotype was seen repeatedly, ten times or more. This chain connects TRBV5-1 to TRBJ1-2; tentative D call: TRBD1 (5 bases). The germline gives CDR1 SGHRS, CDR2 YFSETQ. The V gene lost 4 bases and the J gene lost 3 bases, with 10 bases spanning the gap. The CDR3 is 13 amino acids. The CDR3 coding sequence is TGCGCCAGCAGCCCGGAGGGGTACTATGGCTACACCTTC. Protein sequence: CASSPEGYYGYTF.